These T cell receptor beta chains were read from a single sample in a study of shared clonotypes between healthy human individuals. TCRdb's copy holds only in-frame clones and misses some; the assay was immunoSEQ multiplex PCR. The sample contains about 1,800,000 clones, about 95% of which appear only once. The sample consisted of naive CD8+ T cells sorted from blood. The source is a man younger than 30 in good health. Each CDR3 is given with its conserved first and last residue. A D gene is named only where the DNA matches it firmly. Some rows mark clone size as missing; the rest say once, few, many or name a class of expanded clone.

CDR3 length: 14
V gene: TRBV9
clone size: NA
D gene: NA
J gene: TRBJ2-1
CDR3 protein: CASSAPSSDNEQFF
CDR3 DNA: TGTGCCAGCAGCGCCCCCTCTAGCGACAATGAGCAGTTCTTC

CDR3 length: 15
V gene: TRBV7-9
clone size: NA
D gene: TRBD2
J gene: TRBJ2-7
CDR3 protein: CASSSGLAESYEQYF
CDR3 DNA: TGTGCCAGCAGCTCTGGACTAGCGGAGTCCTACGAGCAGTACTTC

CDR3 length: 14
V gene: TRBV27
clone size: NA
D gene: NA
J gene: TRBJ1-1
CDR3 protein: CASTRTGIGTEAFF
CDR3 DNA: TGTGCCAGCACCCGAACAGGGATCGGCACTGAAGCTTTCTTT

CDR3 length: 13
V gene: TRBV2
clone size: NA
D gene: NA
J gene: TRBJ2-3
CDR3 protein: CAGETPSTDTQYF
CDR3 DNA: TGTGCCGGGGAAACTCCTAGCACAGATACGCAGTATTTT

CDR3 length: 12
V gene: TRBV2
clone size: NA
D gene: NA
J gene: TRBJ2-5
CDR3 protein: CASSEYQETQYF
CDR3 DNA: TGTGCCAGCAGTGAATATCAAGAGACCCAGTACTTC

CDR3 length: 17
V gene: TRBV7-8
clone size: once
D gene: TRBD2
J gene: TRBJ2-1
CDR3 protein: CASSLGGGGSDGGEQFF
CDR3 DNA: TGTGCCAGCAGCTTAGGTGGCGGCGGGAGCGACGGCGGTGAGCAGTTCTTC

CDR3 length: 13
V gene: TRBV7-9
clone size: NA
D gene: NA
J gene: TRBJ2-5
CDR3 protein: CASSLDSLETQYF
CDR3 DNA: TGTGCCAGCAGCTTAGACAGCCTCGAGACCCAGTACTTC

CDR3 length: 16
V gene: TRBV4-1
clone size: NA
D gene: TRBD1
J gene: TRBJ2-7
CDR3 protein: CASSQDERTGGYEQYF
CDR3 DNA: TGCGCCAGCAGCCAAGATGAACGGACAGGGGGCTACGAGCAGTACTTC

CDR3 length: 12
V gene: TRBV6-4
clone size: NA
D gene: TRBD1
J gene: TRBJ2-7
CDR3 protein: CARRDRTYEQYF
CDR3 DNA: TGTGCCAGGAGGGACAGGACCTACGAGCAGTACTTC

CDR3 length: 16
V gene: TRBV7-6
clone size: NA
D gene: TRBD2
J gene: TRBJ2-3
CDR3 protein: CASSLVLGLDTDTQYF
CDR3 DNA: TGTGCCAGCAGCTTAGTATTGGGACTAGACACAGATACGCAGTATTTT

CDR3 length: 14
V gene: TRBV7-9
clone size: once
D gene: TRBD1
J gene: TRBJ2-7
CDR3 protein: CASSSGTGSYEQYF
CDR3 DNA: TGTGCCAGCAGCTCCGGGACAGGGAGCTACGAGCAGTACTTC

CDR3 length: 13
V gene: TRBV7-9
clone size: NA
D gene: TRBD1
J gene: TRBJ2-1
CDR3 protein: CASTGQGRNEQFF
CDR3 DNA: TGTGCCAGCACTGGACAGGGGAGAAATGAGCAGTTCTTC

CDR3 length: 14
V gene: TRBV7-2
clone size: NA
D gene: TRBD2
J gene: TRBJ2-1
CDR3 protein: CASSGLAGVYEQFF
CDR3 DNA: TGTGCCAGCAGCGGACTAGCGGGAGTTTATGAGCAGTTCTTC

CDR3 length: 15
V gene: TRBV18
clone size: NA
D gene: TRBD1
J gene: TRBJ2-7
CDR3 protein: CASSPEQGPDYEQYF
CDR3 DNA: TGTGCCAGCTCACCAGAACAGGGGCCCGACTACGAGCAGTACTTC

CDR3 length: 16
V gene: TRBV7-6
clone size: NA
D gene: TRBD2
J gene: TRBJ2-3
CDR3 protein: CASSLVGTSASDTQYF
CDR3 DNA: TGTGCCAGCAGCTTAGTTGGGACTAGCGCCTCAGATACGCAGTATTTT

CDR3 length: 17
V gene: TRBV7-9
clone size: once
D gene: TRBD1
J gene: TRBJ1-6
CDR3 protein: CASSPSGGTDLNSPLHF
CDR3 DNA: TGTGCCAGCAGCCCTAGCGGGGGGACAGATCTTAATTCACCCCTCCACTTT

CDR3 length: 12
V gene: TRBV13
clone size: once
D gene: NA
J gene: TRBJ2-3
CDR3 protein: CASSLTRQPQYF
CDR3 DNA: TGTGCCAGCAGCCTGACCCGCCAACCGCAGTATTTT

CDR3 length: 14
V gene: TRBV7-9
clone size: NA
D gene: NA
J gene: TRBJ2-7
CDR3 protein: CASSLEGRHYEQYF
CDR3 DNA: TGTGCCAGCAGCTTAGAGGGGCGCCACTACGAGCAGTACTTC

CDR3 length: 13
V gene: TRBV9
clone size: NA
D gene: NA
J gene: TRBJ1-2
CDR3 protein: CASSKQGDYGYTF
CDR3 DNA: TGTGCCAGCAGCAAACAGGGTGACTATGGCTACACCTTC

CDR3 length: 15
V gene: TRBV7-2
clone size: NA
D gene: TRBD2
J gene: TRBJ2-1
CDR3 protein: CASSFYSGVYNEQFF
CDR3 DNA: TGTGCCAGCAGCTTTTATAGCGGGGTATACAATGAGCAGTTCTTC

CDR3 length: 17
V gene: TRBV27
clone size: NA
D gene: TRBD2
J gene: TRBJ2-3
CDR3 protein: CASSIMTSGGPTDTQYF
CDR3 DNA: TGTGCCAGCAGTATAATGACTAGCGGGGGGCCCACAGATACGCAGTATTTT

CDR3 length: 15
V gene: TRBV27
clone size: NA
D gene: TRBD1
J gene: TRBJ1-2
CDR3 protein: CASSSWTGAPDGYTF
CDR3 DNA: TGTGCCAGCAGTTCGTGGACAGGGGCTCCCGATGGCTACACCTTC

CDR3 length: 12
V gene: TRBV23-1
clone size: once
D gene: NA
J gene: TRBJ1-1
CDR3 protein: CASSHRDTEAFF
CDR3 DNA: TGCGCCAGCAGTCATAGGGACACTGAAGCTTTCTTT

CDR3 length: 16
V gene: TRBV19
clone size: NA
D gene: NA
J gene: TRBJ1-5
CDR3 protein: CASSTLDRNSNQPQHF
CDR3 DNA: TGTGCCAGTAGTACCTTAGACAGAAACTCCAATCAGCCCCAGCATTTT

CDR3 length: 15
V gene: TRBV30
clone size: NA
D gene: TRBD1
J gene: TRBJ2-5
CDR3 protein: CAWSTGQGVMETQYF
CDR3 DNA: TGTGCCTGGAGTACAGGACAGGGGGTGATGGAAACCCAGTACTTC

CDR3 length: 14
V gene: TRBV5-1
clone size: NA
D gene: TRBD1
J gene: TRBJ2-7
CDR3 protein: CASSRTGPLDEQYF
CDR3 DNA: TGCGCCAGCTCACGGACAGGACCTCTAGACGAGCAGTACTTC

CDR3 length: 13
V gene: TRBV30
clone size: NA
D gene: NA
J gene: TRBJ2-7
CDR3 protein: CAWSWGPGNEQYF
CDR3 DNA: TGTGCCTGGAGTTGGGGACCGGGGAACGAGCAGTACTTC

CDR3 length: 14
V gene: TRBV4-1
clone size: NA
D gene: NA
J gene: TRBJ2-1
CDR3 protein: CASSQQVMLDEQFF
CDR3 DNA: TGCGCCAGCAGCCAACAGGTAATGTTAGATGAGCAGTTCTTC

CDR3 length: 14
V gene: TRBV27
clone size: NA
D gene: NA
J gene: TRBJ2-7
CDR3 protein: CASSSPGPGYEQYF
CDR3 DNA: TGTGCCAGCAGTTCACCCGGACCGGGGTACGAGCAGTACTTC

CDR3 length: 15
V gene: TRBV10-3
clone size: NA
D gene: NA
J gene: TRBJ1-2
CDR3 protein: CAISESVGGSYGYTF
CDR3 DNA: TGTGCCATCAGTGAGTCGGTAGGCGGCAGTTATGGCTACACCTTC

CDR3 length: 15
V gene: TRBV6-5
clone size: NA
D gene: NA
J gene: TRBJ1-1
CDR3 protein: CASSYGGRGNTEAFF
CDR3 DNA: TGTGCCAGCAGTTACGGGGGGCGTGGGAACACTGAAGCTTTCTTT

CDR3 length: 12
V gene: TRBV19
clone size: NA
D gene: TRBD2
J gene: TRBJ2-2
CDR3 protein: CASFAGAGELFF
CDR3 DNA: TGTGCCAGTTTTGCGGGGGCCGGGGAGCTGTTTTTT

CDR3 length: 16
V gene: TRBV27
clone size: NA
D gene: TRBD2
J gene: TRBJ2-1
CDR3 protein: CASSLFPGGPGNEQFF
CDR3 DNA: TGTGCCAGCAGTTTATTTCCGGGAGGGCCCGGCAATGAGCAGTTCTTC

CDR3 length: 12
V gene: TRBV27
clone size: NA
D gene: TRBD1
J gene: TRBJ2-7
CDR3 protein: CASAAGGLEQYF
CDR3 DNA: TGTGCCAGCGCGGCAGGGGGCCTCGAGCAGTACTTC

CDR3 length: 14
V gene: TRBV19
clone size: NA
D gene: TRBD1
J gene: TRBJ1-2
CDR3 protein: CASSLTGTNYGYTF
CDR3 DNA: TGTGCCAGTAGCCTGACAGGGACTAACTATGGCTACACCTTC

CDR3 length: 15
V gene: TRBV7-2
clone size: NA
D gene: TRBD2
J gene: TRBJ2-2
CDR3 protein: CASSWTSGTAGELFF
CDR3 DNA: TGTGCCAGCAGTTGGACTAGCGGGACGGCCGGGGAGCTGTTTTTT

CDR3 length: 15
V gene: TRBV21-1
clone size: once
D gene: NA
J gene: TRBJ2-7
CDR3 protein: CASSKVKQAPYEQYF
CDR3 DNA: TGTGCCAGCAGCAAAGTGAAACAGGCCCCCTACGAGCAGTACTTC

CDR3 length: 15
V gene: TRBV7-2
clone size: NA
D gene: NA
J gene: TRBJ2-2
CDR3 protein: CASSLVGVADGELFF
CDR3 DNA: TGTGCCAGCAGCTTAGTTGGGGTAGCGGACGGGGAGCTGTTTTTT

CDR3 length: 13
V gene: TRBV4-1
clone size: NA
D gene: NA
J gene: TRBJ2-7
CDR3 protein: CASSPRDVYEQYF
CDR3 DNA: TGCGCCAGCAGCCCGAGGGACGTCTACGAGCAGTACTTC

CDR3 length: 15
V gene: TRBV4-1
clone size: once
D gene: NA
J gene: TRBJ1-4
CDR3 protein: CASSHVGGGTEKLFF
CDR3 DNA: TGCGCCAGCAGCCATGTGGGAGGGGGTACTGAAAAACTGTTTTTT

CDR3 length: 14
V gene: TRBV27
clone size: NA
D gene: TRBD1
J gene: TRBJ2-3
CDR3 protein: CASGDRAGTDTQYF
CDR3 DNA: TGTGCCAGCGGGGACAGGGCGGGCACAGATACGCAGTATTTT

CDR3 length: 14
V gene: TRBV10-1
clone size: NA
D gene: TRBD1
J gene: TRBJ1-5
CDR3 protein: CASSGGTDNQPQHF
CDR3 DNA: TGCGCCAGCAGCGGAGGGACAGATAATCAGCCCCAGCATTTT

CDR3 length: 14
V gene: TRBV4-1
clone size: NA
D gene: NA
J gene: TRBJ2-7
CDR3 protein: CASSQTRGAYEQYF
CDR3 DNA: TGCGCCAGCAGCCAAACCAGGGGGGCCTACGAGCAGTACTTC

CDR3 length: 16
V gene: TRBV15
clone size: NA
D gene: NA
J gene: TRBJ2-3
CDR3 protein: CATSRGASWYTDTQYF
CDR3 DNA: TGTGCCACCAGCAGAGGAGCTAGCTGGTACACAGATACGCAGTATTTT

CDR3 length: 14
V gene: TRBV5-5
clone size: NA
D gene: TRBD1
J gene: TRBJ2-7
CDR3 protein: CASSRGQGSYEQYF
CDR3 DNA: TGTGCCAGCAGCAGGGGACAGGGGAGCTACGAGCAGTACTTC

CDR3 length: 14
V gene: TRBV6-1
clone size: NA
D gene: NA
J gene: TRBJ1-3
CDR3 protein: CASSEGRGRDTIYF
CDR3 DNA: TGTGCCAGCAGTGAAGGCCGGGGTCGGGACACCATATATTTT

CDR3 length: 15
V gene: TRBV7-9
clone size: NA
D gene: NA
J gene: TRBJ2-7
CDR3 protein: CASSLAEGEQNEQYF
CDR3 DNA: TGTGCCAGCAGCTTAGCGGAGGGGGAACAAAACGAGCAGTACTTC

CDR3 length: 14
V gene: TRBV2
clone size: NA
D gene: NA
J gene: TRBJ1-6
CDR3 protein: CASSVDGTYSPLHF
CDR3 DNA: TGTGCCAGCAGCGTCGACGGTACCTATTCACCCCTCCACTTT

CDR3 length: 11
V gene: TRBV7-9
clone size: once
D gene: NA
J gene: TRBJ2-7
CDR3 protein: CASSPATTVDF
CDR3 DNA: TGTGCCAGCAGCCCCGCGACCACGGTGGACTTC